The clone carrying this T cell receptor (beta chain) was seen only a few times. Its specificity is not known. This sample was included in a study of identical twins. TCRdb re-called the 5' RACE reads with MiXCR, one entry per CDR3 protein. The sample records about 720,000 distinct CDR3 sequences, around 8.3% being singletons. General study results and limits: A lower insertion count was a feature of abundant cord blood beta clonotypes, with no such feature in memory repertoires. Excess low generation probability was seen in twin-shared out-of-frame alpha sequences.

The CDR3 has 16 amino acids. Germline assignment: CDR1 SEHNR and CDR2 FQNEAQ (reference sequence). The ends lost 5 bases at V and 5 bases at J; junction bases unmatched: 13. The data also belong to a second study, concerning yellow fever vaccine responses in identical twins. That study adds: Twins reportedly appeared to share part of their vaccine T cell response while keeping part individual.

V usage is TRBV7-9 and J usage is TRBJ2-5; 8 nucleotides align to TRBD2. The receptor was isolated from a woman under 30 in good health. The sequenced material came from PBMCs. Here the CDR3 DNA reads TGTGCCAGCAGCCCGGTGACTAGCGCCCCAACGGAGACCCAGTACTTC. Protein: CASSPVTSAPTETQYF.